Detailed here is one T cell receptor (beta chain). Its antigen target is currently unknown. Per-nucleotide qualities are absent, and no much larger clonotype sits a single base away. This specimen's time point label, per the study, means: baseline before first vaccination. Vaccinee samples were obtained from the UK trials COV001 and COV002, which included a single-blind randomized controlled phase 2/3 trial of AZD1222 (ChAdOx1 nCoV-19) in healthy adults. For TCRbeta chain sequencing, PBMC samples were collected from trial participants at day 0 and at day 28 after the second dose. The CDR3 regions of human TCRbeta chains were analyzed by immunosequencing. The paper's processing steps were these. Repertoire TCRs were checked for matches against a reference library of SARS-CoV-2-specific TCRs that had been generated using the MIRA antigen-specificity platform. Breadth was defined as the fraction of unique TCRs that were SARS-CoV-2-associated. Depth was defined as the fraction of total T cells that were SARS-CoV-2-associated. Using the MIRA data, each spike-specific TCR was assigned both to the spike region to which the TCR was reactive and to a CD4 or CD8 class. Log10-transformed breadth and depth values were compared by one-way ANOVA with Sidak's multiple comparisons tests. TCRdb carries this immuneACCESS record with in-frame sequences only. Its versions omit some clonotypes, under half of them owing to an unresolved V gene in the studies checked, with the rest unexplained. V, J and clone size are taken as reported in that table, and D and trimming were inferred from the DNA itself. The sample includes some 80,000 clones, with over 90% observed a single time. Together, the top ten hold approximately 5.2% of the sample.

The data are from a study of T cell responses to AZD1222 COVID-19 vaccine listed by TCRdb under 2021. About the full investigation: AZD1222 recipients with second doses at about 4 weeks or about 12 weeks were pooled, because spike-specific TCR depth and breadth did not differ between schedules. A total of just over 230 trial participants underwent TCR sequencing, of whom 207 had received two doses of AZD1222 and about 26 had received two doses of the MenACWY control vaccine. Enrollment into the trials was organized by age into subgroups of 18-55, 56-69 and 70-plus years, and those subgroups contained around 150, 28 and 57 TCR-sequenced participants, respectively.

The study at large found these results: Nearly half of unique spike-specific TCRs reportedly recognized epitopes outside regions mutated in the B.1.351 and B.1.1.7 variants. After two AZD1222 doses, spike-specific TCR breadth and depth were significantly higher than at day 0 and than in MenACWY recipients. Because no day 14 peak-response samples were available, repertoires were characterized only after the peak T cell response. Participants were mostly white British, with more females than males. The authors suggested clonal diversity may have been underestimated. Conclusions about previously exposed vaccinees are limited because only six or seven AZD1222 recipients were SARS-CoV-2 seropositive at baseline. CD4 TCRs associated with the vaccine covered the entire spike protein, and the dominant responses were in regions 160-218 and 743-854. In the small 56-69-year group, the increase in depth fell short of significance, most likely because of low power.

This clonotype originated in an adult in good health. The sample consisted of peripheral blood, taken on day 0 of AZD1222 vaccination.

The CDR3 amino acid sequence is: CASSYQGSFGANVLTF. The sequence in DNA is TGTGCCAGCAGTTACCAGGGAAGCTTTGGGGCCAACGTCCTGACTTTC. The chain links TRBV6-6 with TRBJ2-6, with TRBD1 perhaps the D gene, on 5 matching bases. Trimming at the junction amounts to 2 bases on V and 3 bases on J, and the germline ends lie 11 bases apart. The CDR3 runs 16 residues from the cysteine to the phenylalanine. Just CDR3 DNA is preserved here, 48 bases in frame from base 1. From a lookup of the germline V gene (reference sequence), CDR1 and CDR2 are MNHNY and SVGAGI.